The T cell receptor beta chain described here comes from a study of blood T cell repertoires in COVID-19. Study-level information: There were acute and convalescent COVID-19 samples, and they came from the United States, Italy and Spain. The cDNA or gDNA used as material had been derived from T cells, B-cell-depleted T cells, or PBMCs.

This CDR3 has 13 amino acids. Trimming removed 7 bases from V and 3 bases from J, with 13 bases in between. Germline CDR1 reads SNHLY; CDR2 reads FYNNEI. Per the original data handling: Reference gene primer amplification gave nucleated cell count estimates. Profiled with immunoSEQ multiplex PCR; TCRdb holds only in-frame clones, not every one. The V and J calls and the clone size are those of that table, but D and trimming were determined from the DNA. Of about 48,000 clones listed, over 75% are singletons. This chain links TRBV2 with TRBJ2-7; D is perhaps TRBD1 (5 bases). The source of this sequence is a man between 65 and 80 years old with acute or convalescent COVID-19. Sequencing was done on a sample of peripheral blood. CDR3 bases: TGTGCCAGCACTATCCCCGACAGCTACGAGCAGTACTTC. Amino acids: CASTIPDSYEQYF.